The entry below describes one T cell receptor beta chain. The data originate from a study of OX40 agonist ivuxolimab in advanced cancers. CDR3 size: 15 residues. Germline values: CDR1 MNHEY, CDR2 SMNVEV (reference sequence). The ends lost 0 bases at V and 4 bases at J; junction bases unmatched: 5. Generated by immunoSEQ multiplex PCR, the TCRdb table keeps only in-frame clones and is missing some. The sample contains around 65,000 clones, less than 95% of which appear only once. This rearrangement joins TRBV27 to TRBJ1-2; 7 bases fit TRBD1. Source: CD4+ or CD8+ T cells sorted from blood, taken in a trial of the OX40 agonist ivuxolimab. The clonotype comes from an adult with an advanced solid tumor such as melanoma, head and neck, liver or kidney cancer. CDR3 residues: CASSLSGGRGYGYTF. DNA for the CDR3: TGTGCCAGCAGTTTATCAGGGGGCCGAGGCTATGGCTACACCTTC.